The sequence of this T cell receptor beta chain was determined in a study of T cell repertoires in cytomegalovirus infection. Overall study context: It was recently identified HLA-C-restricted and well-studied HLA-B-restricted CMV epitopes that the study used. Carrying CMV and the relevant HLA type showed in public TCR beta signatures.

Study findings and constraints: Summed frequency of public TCR beta families distinguished CMV carriers with the relevant HLA. Ex vivo, HLA-C-restricted CMV-specific TCR beta clonotypes prevailed over the rest of the response.

As to this clonotype: Its cognate antigen is unknown.

TCRdb reanalysed the reads using MiXCR and keeps one entry per CDR3 protein. This table has some 320,000 distinct CDR3 sequences, under 35% appearing once. This CDR3 is 15 amino acids long. Unmatched junction bases numbered 4, after V lost 4 bases and J lost 2 bases. Germline CDR1 LNHDA, CDR2 SQIVND (reference sequence). The gene calls are TRBV19 and TRBJ2-7; 11 bases agree with TRBD2. This clonotype was obtained from a human donor in good health (CMV status not recorded). Some clones in this sample may be carry-over from other donors' samples. The specimen comprised cultured PBMCs, sampled from culture after CMV antigen stimulation. This chain's CDR3 is CASSTSGGRTYEQYF. CDR3 bases: TGTGCCAGTAGTACTAGCGGGGGGAGGACCTACGAGCAGTACTTC.